These T cell receptor beta chains were read from a single sample in a study of blood T cell repertoires in COVID-19. TCRdb's copy holds only in-frame clones and misses some; the assay was immunoSEQ multiplex PCR. This repertoire shows 150,000 or so clones, around 83% found once; its top ten account for around 9.8%. The sample was peripheral blood. The source of these receptors is a woman aged 45-65 years with acute or convalescent COVID-19. Each CDR3 is given with its conserved first and last residue. The order of the fields is clone size, J gene, V gene, D gene, CDR3 protein, CDR3 DNA. The D gene is left open where the match is weak. Clone sizes are given selectively: once, few, many, or a class where the clone is expanded.

>-|TRBJ2-1|TRBV21-1|-
CASSPRTGKKHNEQFF
TGTGCCAGCAGCCCCCGGACAGGGAAAAAACACAATGAGCAGTTCTTC
>-|TRBJ2-6|TRBV15|-
CATSRVGGSGANVLTF
TGTGCCACCAGCAGAGTGGGGGGCTCTGGGGCCAACGTCCTGACTTTC
>-|TRBJ2-3|TRBV4-1|-
CASSQELRGSSDTQYF
TGCGCCAGCAGCCAAGAACTAAGGGGGAGTTCAGATACGCAGTATTTT
>-|TRBJ2-5|TRBV27|TRBD2
CASTPEAGVWQTQYF
TGTGCCAGCACCCCCGAAGCGGGAGTCTGGCAGACCCAGTACTTC
>-|TRBJ2-3|TRBV11-2|TRBD2
CASSPPAGGGSTDTQYF
TGTGCCAGCAGCCCTCCGGCGGGAGGGGGCAGCACAGATACGCAGTATTTT
>-|TRBJ2-7|TRBV5-4|-
CASSPRLAGSYEQYF
TGTGCCAGCAGCCCAAGACTGGCAGGGTCCTACGAGCAGTACTTC
>-|TRBJ1-3|TRBV28|TRBD1
CASSWTGDTSISGNTIYF
TGTGCCAGCAGTTGGACAGGCGATACTAGTATCTCTGGAAACACCATATATTTT
>-|TRBJ2-1|TRBV7-2|TRBD2
CASSLLPPGGSPDEQFF
TGTGCCAGCAGCTTATTGCCTCCGGGAGGATCCCCGGATGAGCAGTTCTTC
>-|TRBJ1-1|TRBV7-9|-
CASSLTENTEAFF
TGTGCCAGCAGCTTGACAGAGAACACTGAAGCTTTCTTT
>-|TRBJ1-5|TRBV3-1/TRBV3-2|-
CASSPGSGGNQPQHF
TGTGCCAGCAGCCCGGGATCCGGCGGGAATCAGCCCCAGCATTTT
>-|TRBJ2-7|TRBV19|TRBD1
CATDRGQNSYEQYF
TGTGCCACTGATCGGGGACAGAATTCCTACGAGCAGTACTTC
>-|TRBJ1-3|TRBV28|-
CASSLIPGGSGNTIYF
TGTGCCAGCAGTCTCATTCCGGGGGGCTCCGGAAACACCATATATTTT
>once|TRBJ1-1|TRBV7-6|-
CASSSGGHGLSEAFF
TGTGCCAGCAGCTCCGGTGGACACGGCTTATCTGAAGCTTTCTTT
>once|TRBJ1-1|TRBV18|-
CASSTQGFEAFF
TGTGCCAGCTCAACCCAGGGCTTTGAAGCTTTCTTT
>-|TRBJ1-1|TRBV2|TRBD1
CASCVDRMNTEAFF
TGTGCCAGCTGTGTGGACAGGATGAACACTGAAGCTTTCTTT
>-|TRBJ1-5|TRBV2|-
CASLDQASNQPQHF
TGTGCCAGCCTTGACCAGGCAAGCAATCAGCCCCAGCATTTT
>-|TRBJ1-6|TRBV5-4|-
CASSLAGTGLNSPLHF
TGTGCCAGCAGCTTGGCAGGAACCGGCTTGAATTCACCCCTCCACTTT
>-|TRBJ2-3|TRBV3-1/TRBV3-2|-
CASSLLAPGDTQYF
TGTGCCAGCAGCCTCCTAGCGCCTGGGGATACGCAGTATTTT
>-|TRBJ1-5|TRBV25-1|TRBD1
CASSEGQGARGYQPQHF
TGTGCCAGCAGTGAAGGACAGGGGGCGCGAGGGTACCAGCCCCAGCATTTT
>-|TRBJ2-3|TRBV28|TRBD2
CASMKLAGAPRDTQYF
TGTGCCAGCATGAAGTTGGCGGGAGCCCCTAGGGATACGCAGTATTTT
>-|TRBJ2-7|TRBV12-3/TRBV12-4|TRBD1
CASSPGQGYEQYF
TGTGCCAGCAGCCCCGGACAGGGCTACGAGCAGTACTTC
>-|TRBJ1-2|TRBV7-2|-
CASSLNGGGAQIYGYTF
TGTGCCAGCAGCTTAAACGGTGGGGGGGCTCAAATCTATGGCTACACCTTC
>few|TRBJ2-1|TRBV29-1|TRBD2
CSVESAGGNNEQFF
TGCAGCGTTGAATCAGCGGGGGGGAACAATGAGCAGTTCTTC